This T cell receptor beta chain is from a study of CD8 T cells in ankylosing spondylitis. For TCR beta, libraries came from quantitative 5'-RACE with molecular barcodes. TCRdb redid the calling of the 5' RACE reads with MiXCR, one entry per CDR3 protein. The top ten clones hold about 0.49% of a sample with hundreds of thousands of distinct CDR3 sequences, roughly 10% of them seen once. Overall study findings and caveats: There was a TCR beta motif, made of eight highly homologous variants, that appeared characteristic of ankylosing spondylitis blood. Researchers report that disease-linked clones proved CD8+ and relatively rare in peripheral blood.

Trimming removed 4 bases from V and 7 bases from J, with 19 bases in between. The CDR3 is made up of 14 amino acids. The germline gives CDR1 DFQATT, CDR2 SNEGSKA (reference sequence). This clonotype occurred many times. The antigen remains unidentified. The clonotype comes from a male donor with ankylosing spondylitis. V and J are TRBV20-1 and TRBJ2-5; D may correspond to TRBD1 or TRBD2 (6 bases each). The sample was blood, either unsorted or a sorted T cell fraction (not recorded which). In DNA form, the CDR3 reads TGCAGTGCTATCCTAAGGGGGAGGCAGGCGACCCAGTACTTC. This codes for CSAILRGRQATQYF.